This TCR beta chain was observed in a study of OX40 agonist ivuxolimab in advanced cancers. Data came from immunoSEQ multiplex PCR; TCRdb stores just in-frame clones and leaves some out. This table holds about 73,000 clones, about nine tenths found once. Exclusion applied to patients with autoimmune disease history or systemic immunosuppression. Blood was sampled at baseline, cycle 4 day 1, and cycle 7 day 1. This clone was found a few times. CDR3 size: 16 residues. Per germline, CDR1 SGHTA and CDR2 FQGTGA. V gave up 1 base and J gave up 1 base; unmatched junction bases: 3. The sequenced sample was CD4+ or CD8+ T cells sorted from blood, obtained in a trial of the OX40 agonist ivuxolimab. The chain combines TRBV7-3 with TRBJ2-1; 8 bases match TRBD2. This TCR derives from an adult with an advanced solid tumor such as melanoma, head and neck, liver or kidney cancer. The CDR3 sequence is CASSLMGTRSYNEQFF. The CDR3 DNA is TGTGCCAGCAGCTTAATGGGGACTAGGTCCTACAATGAGCAGTTCTTC.